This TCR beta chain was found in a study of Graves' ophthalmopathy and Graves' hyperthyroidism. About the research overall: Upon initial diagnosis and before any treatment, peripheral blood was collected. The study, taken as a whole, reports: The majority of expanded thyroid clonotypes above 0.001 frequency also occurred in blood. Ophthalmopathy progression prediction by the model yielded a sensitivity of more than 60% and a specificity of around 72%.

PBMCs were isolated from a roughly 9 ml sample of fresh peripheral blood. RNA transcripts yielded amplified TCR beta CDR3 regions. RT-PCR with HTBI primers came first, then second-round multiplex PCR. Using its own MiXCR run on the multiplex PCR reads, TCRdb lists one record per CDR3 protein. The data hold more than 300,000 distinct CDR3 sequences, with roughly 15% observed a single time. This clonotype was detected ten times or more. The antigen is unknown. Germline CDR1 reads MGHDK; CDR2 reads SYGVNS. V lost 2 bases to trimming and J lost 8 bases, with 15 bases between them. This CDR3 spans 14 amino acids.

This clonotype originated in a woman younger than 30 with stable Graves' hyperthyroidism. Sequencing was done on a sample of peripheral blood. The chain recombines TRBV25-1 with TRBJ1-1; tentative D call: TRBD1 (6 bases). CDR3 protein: CASSEGQGKREAFF. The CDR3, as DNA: TGTGCCAGCAGTGAAGGCCAGGGGAAGAGAGAAGCTTTCTTT.